This T cell receptor beta chain was retrieved from a study of blood T cells in healthy people across ages. A second 7 to 11 cycle PCR used barcoded and J-beta primers. TCRdb itself ran the 5' RACE reads through MiXCR, one entry per CDR3 protein. The sample carries 800,000 to 900,000 distinct CDR3 sequences, approximately 65% recorded once. CDR1 is LGHDT, CDR2 YNNKEL, per germline (reference sequence). Trimming cost V 6 bases and J 2 bases, with 2 bases left between them. CDR3 size: 11 residues. The TCR sequence derives from a man aged 30 to 45 in good health. The chain is built from TRBV3-1 and TRBJ2-1; D remains unclear. Sequenced sample: blood. In DNA form, the CDR3 reads TGTGCCAGCAGGGCCTACAATGAGCAGTTCTTC. Translated, it gives CASRAYNEQFF.